These T cell receptor beta chains were read from a single sample in a study of T cell responses to AZD1222 COVID-19 vaccine. The data were produced by immunoSEQ multiplex PCR, yet TCRdb's version contains in-frame clones alone and is incomplete. The data show some 130,000 clones, 70% to 90% seen once. Sequenced here: peripheral blood, sampled on day 0 of AZD1222 vaccination. Source of these receptors: an adult in good health. Each CDR3 is given with its conserved first and last residue. The order of the fields is clone size, D gene, V gene, J gene, CDR3 protein, CDR3 DNA. The D gene is left open where the match is weak. Rows may omit the clone size; those that give it use once, few, many or a size class.

>-|-|TRBV28|TRBJ2-4
CASSYGGIAKNIQYF
TGTGCCAGCAGTTACGGAGGGATAGCCAAAAACATTCAGTACTTC
>-|-|TRBV9|TRBJ1-5
CASSLRGNQPQHF
TGTGCCAGCAGCCTACGGGGGAATCAGCCCCAGCATTTT
>-|TRBD1|TRBV7-9|TRBJ1-6
CASSLGQAPSYNSPLHF
TGTGCCAGCAGCTTGGGACAGGCCCCCTCCTATAATTCACCCCTCCACTTT
>-|TRBD1|TRBV19|TRBJ2-5
CASTSQDRGFQETQYF
TGTGCCAGTACATCCCAGGACAGGGGGTTCCAAGAGACCCAGTACTTC
>once|-|TRBV20-1|TRBJ1-4
CSAGTSRKLFF
TGCAGTGCTGGGACAAGTCGAAAACTGTTTTTT
>-|TRBD1|TRBV6-4|TRBJ1-4
CASTFQGATNEKLFF
TGTGCCAGCACTTTCCAGGGGGCAACTAATGAAAAACTGTTTTTT
>-|-|TRBV5-8|TRBJ2-5
CASSQRTLTSEGGETQYF
TGTGCCAGCAGCCAGCGCACACTTACTAGCGAGGGGGGAGAGACCCAGTACTTC
>-|-|TRBV9|TRBJ1-2
CASSVPGVGGYTF
TGTGCCAGCAGCGTACCAGGGGTTGGCGGCTACACCTTC
>-|-|TRBV5-1|TRBJ2-5
CASSARTVLYF
TGCGCCAGCAGCGCAAGGACAGTTCTCTACTTC
>-|-|TRBV7-2|TRBJ1-1
CASSRFLKNTEAFF
TGTGCCAGCAGCCGGTTCCTTAAGAACACTGAAGCTTTCTTT
>-|-|TRBV6-5|TRBJ2-1
CASMAVERSYNEQFF
TGTGCCAGCATGGCCGTTGAGAGGTCCTACAATGAGCAGTTCTTC
>-|-|TRBV21-1|TRBJ1-6
CASWRTQENSPLHF
TGTGCCAGCTGGAGGACTCAGGAGAATTCACCCCTCCACTTT
>-|TRBD1|TRBV19|TRBJ2-1
CASSERQGRYNEQFF
TGTGCCAGTAGTGAGAGACAGGGGCGCTACAATGAGCAGTTCTTC
>-|TRBD2|TRBV5-8|TRBJ2-1
CASSWGTSGRFNEQFF
TGTGCCAGCAGCTGGGGGACTAGCGGGAGGTTCAATGAGCAGTTCTTC
>-|-|TRBV5-1|TRBJ1-1
CASTIWGDTEAFF
TGCGCCAGCACCATTTGGGGGGACACTGAAGCTTTCTTT
>-|TRBD1|TRBV27|TRBJ1-4
CASSSIPGQGLNEKLFF
TGTGCCAGCAGTTCCATACCCGGACAGGGCCTAAATGAAAAACTGTTTTTT
>-|-|TRBV20-1|TRBJ2-7
CSASYTGKGVYEQYF
TGCAGTGCTAGTTACACAGGGAAGGGTGTATACGAGCAGTACTTC
>once|TRBD1|TRBV18|TRBJ2-2
CASSLRQGARTGELFF
TGTGCCAGCTCACTGAGACAGGGGGCACGGACCGGGGAGCTGTTTTTT
>-|TRBD2|TRBV5-1|TRBJ2-5
CASSSRLAGQETQYF
TGCGCCAGCAGCTCAAGACTAGCGGGTCAAGAGACCCAGTACTTC
>-|-|TRBV4-2|TRBJ2-7
CASSQSDRYEQYF
TGTGCCAGCAGCCAGAGCGACAGGTACGAGCAGTACTTC
>-|-|TRBV15|TRBJ2-7
CATSTGENRYEQYF
TGTGCCACCAGCACAGGGGAAAATAGATACGAGCAGTACTTC
>-|-|TRBV18|TRBJ2-5
CASSPPKGARTQYF
TGTGCCAGCTCACCACCGAAAGGTGCACGGACCCAGTACTTC
>-|TRBD2|TRBV18|TRBJ2-7
CASSPAGVEQYF
TGTGCCAGCTCACCAGCGGGGGTCGAGCAGTACTTC
>-|TRBD2|TRBV5-1|TRBJ2-1
CASSSQAGSYNEQFF
TGCGCCAGCAGCTCCCAAGCGGGGTCCTACAATGAGCAGTTCTTC
>-|-|TRBV5-6|TRBJ2-7
CASRGGGYEQYF
TGTGCCAGCAGGGGTGGGGGGTACGAGCAGTACTTC
>-|TRBD1|TRBV27|TRBJ1-1
CASSLVTGVEEAFF
TGTGCCAGCAGTTTAGTGACAGGGGTCGAGGAAGCTTTCTTT
>-|-|TRBV28|TRBJ1-4
CASSRQVREKLFF
TGTGCCAGCAGTAGACAGGTCCGCGAAAAACTGTTTTTT
>once|-|TRBV6-6|TRBJ1-2
CASSFRGGYGYTF
TGTGCCAGCAGCTTCAGGGGAGGCTATGGCTACACCTTC
>-|TRBD1|TRBV27|TRBJ1-5
CASSPSTGLSNQPQHF
TGTGCCAGCAGTCCATCGACAGGGCTTAGCAATCAGCCCCAGCATTTT
>-|-|TRBV10-3|TRBJ1-1
CAIRPQGSATEAFF
TGTGCCATCAGACCCCAGGGGTCGGCCACTGAAGCTTTCTTT
>-|-|TRBV19|TRBJ2-2
CASSIGSNTGELFF
TGTGCCAGTAGTATAGGAAGTAACACCGGGGAGCTGTTTTTT